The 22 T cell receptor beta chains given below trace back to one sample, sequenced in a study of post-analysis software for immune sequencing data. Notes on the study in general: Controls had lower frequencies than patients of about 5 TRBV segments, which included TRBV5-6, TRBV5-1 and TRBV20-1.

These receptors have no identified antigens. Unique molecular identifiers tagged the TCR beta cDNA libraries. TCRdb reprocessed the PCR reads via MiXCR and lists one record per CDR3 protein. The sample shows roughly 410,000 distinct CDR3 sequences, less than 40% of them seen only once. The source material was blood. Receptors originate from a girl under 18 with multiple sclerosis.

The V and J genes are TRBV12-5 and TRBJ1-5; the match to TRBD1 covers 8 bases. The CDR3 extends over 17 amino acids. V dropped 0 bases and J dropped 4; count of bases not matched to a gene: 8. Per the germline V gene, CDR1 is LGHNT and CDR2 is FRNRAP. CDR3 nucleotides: TGTGCTAGTGGTTTGGTATACGGCAGGGGGCAAAATCAGCCCCAGCATTTT. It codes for CASGLVYGRGQNQPQHF.

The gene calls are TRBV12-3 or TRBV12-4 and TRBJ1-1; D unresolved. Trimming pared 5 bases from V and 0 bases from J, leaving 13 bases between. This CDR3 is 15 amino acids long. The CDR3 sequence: CASSPRRIVNTEAFF. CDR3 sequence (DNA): TGTGCCAGCAGTCCGCGCAGGATAGTGAACACTGAAGCTTTCTTT.

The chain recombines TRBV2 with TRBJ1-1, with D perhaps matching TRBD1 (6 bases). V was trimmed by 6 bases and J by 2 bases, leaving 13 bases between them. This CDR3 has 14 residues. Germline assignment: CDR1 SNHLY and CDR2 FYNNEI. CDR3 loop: CASRRGGANTEAFF. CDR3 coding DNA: TGTGCCAGCAGGAGGGGGGGGGCTAACACTGAAGCTTTCTTT.

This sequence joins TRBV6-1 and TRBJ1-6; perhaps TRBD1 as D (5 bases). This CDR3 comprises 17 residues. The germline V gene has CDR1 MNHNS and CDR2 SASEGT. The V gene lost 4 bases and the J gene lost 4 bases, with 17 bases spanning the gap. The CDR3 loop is CASSAPDTGYYNSPLHF. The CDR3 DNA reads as TGTGCCAGCAGTGCCCCGGACACCGGCTATTATAATTCACCCCTCCACTTT.

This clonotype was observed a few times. The CDR3 loop reads CATSSRLGAYNEQFF. The CDR3, as DNA: TGTGCCACCAGCAGTAGACTGGGGGCTTACAATGAGCAGTTCTTC. V gene TRBV15 combines with J gene TRBJ2-1, with D maybe TRBD1 (6 bases). The CDR3 totals 15 residues. V was pared by 3 bases and J by 4 bases, with 13 bases between. Germline V CDR1 and CDR2: LNHNV, YYDKDF (reference sequence). Looking up the rest from reference TRBV15 and TRBJ2-1 gives the full variable domain: DAMVIQNPRYQVTQFGKPVTLSCSQTLNHNVMYWYQQKSSQAPKLLFHYYDKDFNNEADTPDNFQSRRPNTSFCFLDIRSPGLGDTAMYLCATSSRLGAYNEQFFGPGTRLTVL.

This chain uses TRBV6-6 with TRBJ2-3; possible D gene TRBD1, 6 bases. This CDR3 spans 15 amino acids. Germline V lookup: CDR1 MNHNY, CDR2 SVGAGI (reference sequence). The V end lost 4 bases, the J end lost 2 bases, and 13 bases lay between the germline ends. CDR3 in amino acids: CASSSGQGTTDTQYF. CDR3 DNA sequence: TGTGCCAGCAGTTCGGGACAAGGAACCACAGATACGCAGTATTTT.

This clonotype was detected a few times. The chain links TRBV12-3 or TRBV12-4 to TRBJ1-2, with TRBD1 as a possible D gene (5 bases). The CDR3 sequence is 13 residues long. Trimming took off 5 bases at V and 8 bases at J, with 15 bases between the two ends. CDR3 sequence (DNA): TGTGCCAGCAGTCCACAGGTTTGGGACGGCTACACCTTC. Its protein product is CASSPQVWDGYTF.

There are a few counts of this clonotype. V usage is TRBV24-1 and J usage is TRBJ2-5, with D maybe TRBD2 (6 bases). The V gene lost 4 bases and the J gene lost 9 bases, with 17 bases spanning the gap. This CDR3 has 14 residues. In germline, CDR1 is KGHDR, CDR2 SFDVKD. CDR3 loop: CATSDPSGGRAQYF. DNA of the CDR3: TGTGCCACCAGTGACCCATCCGGAGGGCGGGCCCAGTACTTC.

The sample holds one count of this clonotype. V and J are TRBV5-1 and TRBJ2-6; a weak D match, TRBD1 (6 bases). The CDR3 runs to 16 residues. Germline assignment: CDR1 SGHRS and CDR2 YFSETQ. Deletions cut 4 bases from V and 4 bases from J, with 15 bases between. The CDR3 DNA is TGCGCCAGCAGCATACTTCCAGGGGCGGGGGCCAACGTCCTGACTTTC. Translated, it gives CASSILPGAGANVLTF.

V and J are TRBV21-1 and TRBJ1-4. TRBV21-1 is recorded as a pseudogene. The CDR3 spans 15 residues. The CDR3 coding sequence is TGTGCCAGCAGCAAAGCGGAAAGGGAGAATGAAAAACTGTTTTTT. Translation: CASSKAERENEKLFF.

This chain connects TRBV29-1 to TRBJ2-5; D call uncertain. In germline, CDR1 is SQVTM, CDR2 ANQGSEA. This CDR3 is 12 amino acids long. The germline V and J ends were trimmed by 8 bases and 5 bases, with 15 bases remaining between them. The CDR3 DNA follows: TGCAGCTCACGGTCTGGGTGGGAGACCCAGTACTTC. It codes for CSSRSGWETQYF.

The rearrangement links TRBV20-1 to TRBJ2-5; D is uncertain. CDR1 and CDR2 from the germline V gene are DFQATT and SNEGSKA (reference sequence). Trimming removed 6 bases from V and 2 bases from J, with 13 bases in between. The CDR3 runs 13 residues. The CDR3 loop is CSATSAVQETQYF. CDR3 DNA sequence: TGCAGTGCGACCTCCGCGGTTCAAGAGACCCAGTACTTC.

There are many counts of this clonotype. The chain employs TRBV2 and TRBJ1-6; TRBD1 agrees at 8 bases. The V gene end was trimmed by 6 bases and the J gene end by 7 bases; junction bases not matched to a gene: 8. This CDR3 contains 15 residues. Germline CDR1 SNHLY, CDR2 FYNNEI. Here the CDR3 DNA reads TGTGCCAGCAGAGGGGGACAGGCCTGGAATTCACCCCTCCACTTT. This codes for CASRGGQAWNSPLHF.

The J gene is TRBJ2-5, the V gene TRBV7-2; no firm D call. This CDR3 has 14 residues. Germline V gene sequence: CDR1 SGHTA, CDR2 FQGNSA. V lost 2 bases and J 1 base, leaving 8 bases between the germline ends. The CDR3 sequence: CASSLKYGQETQYF. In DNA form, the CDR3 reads TGTGCCAGCAGCTTAAAGTATGGCCAAGAGACCCAGTACTTC.

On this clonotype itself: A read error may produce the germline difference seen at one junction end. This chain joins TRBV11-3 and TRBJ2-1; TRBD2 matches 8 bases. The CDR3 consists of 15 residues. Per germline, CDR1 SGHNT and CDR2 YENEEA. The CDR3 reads CAGSSYSGDDNEQFF. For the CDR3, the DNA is TGTGCCGGCAGCTCATATAGCGGGGATGACAATGAGCAGTTCTTC.

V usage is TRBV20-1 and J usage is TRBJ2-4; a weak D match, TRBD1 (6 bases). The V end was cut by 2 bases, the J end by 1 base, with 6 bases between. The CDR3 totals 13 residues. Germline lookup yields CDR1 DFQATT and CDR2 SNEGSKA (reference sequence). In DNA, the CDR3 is TGCAGTGCTAGACAGGGGGCCAAAAACATTCAGTACTTC. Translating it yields CSARQGAKNIQYF.

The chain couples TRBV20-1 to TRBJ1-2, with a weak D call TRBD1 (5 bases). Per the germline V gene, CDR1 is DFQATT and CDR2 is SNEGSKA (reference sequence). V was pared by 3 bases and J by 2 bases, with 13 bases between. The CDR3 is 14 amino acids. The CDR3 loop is CSASRGFLNYGYTF. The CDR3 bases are TGCAGTGCTAGTAGGGGCTTTTTAAACTATGGCTACACCTTC.

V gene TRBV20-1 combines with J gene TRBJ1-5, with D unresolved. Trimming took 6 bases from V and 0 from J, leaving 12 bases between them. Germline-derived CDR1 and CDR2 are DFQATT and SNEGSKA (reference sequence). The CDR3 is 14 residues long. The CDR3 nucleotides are TGCAGTGCCCCCGACCGACTTAGCAATCAGCCCCAGCATTTT. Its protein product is CSAPDRLSNQPQHF.

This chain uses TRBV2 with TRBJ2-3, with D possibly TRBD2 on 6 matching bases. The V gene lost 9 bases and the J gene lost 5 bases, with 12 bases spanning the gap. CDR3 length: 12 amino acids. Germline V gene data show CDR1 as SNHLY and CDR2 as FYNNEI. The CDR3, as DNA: TGTGCCAGAGGGGACTCGCAAGATACGCAGTATTTT. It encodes CARGDSQDTQYF.

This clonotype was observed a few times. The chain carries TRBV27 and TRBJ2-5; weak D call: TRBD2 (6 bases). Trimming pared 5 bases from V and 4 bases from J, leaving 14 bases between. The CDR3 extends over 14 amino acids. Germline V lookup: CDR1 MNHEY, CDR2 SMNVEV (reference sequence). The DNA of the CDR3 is TGTGCCAGCAGTCCCGACGGGGGTGTAGAGACCCAGTACTTC. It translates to CASSPDGGVETQYF.

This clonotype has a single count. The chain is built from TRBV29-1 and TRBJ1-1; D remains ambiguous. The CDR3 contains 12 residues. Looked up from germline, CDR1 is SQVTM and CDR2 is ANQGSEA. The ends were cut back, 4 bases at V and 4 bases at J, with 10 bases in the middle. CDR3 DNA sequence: TGCAGCGTTGTACTTTTGAGCACTGAAGCTTTCTTT. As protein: CSVVLLSTEAFF.

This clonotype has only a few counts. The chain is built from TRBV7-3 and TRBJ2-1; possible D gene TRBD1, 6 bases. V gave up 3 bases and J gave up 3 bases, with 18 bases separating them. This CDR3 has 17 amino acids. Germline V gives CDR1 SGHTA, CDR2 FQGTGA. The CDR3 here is CASSFSGLRTDYNEQFF. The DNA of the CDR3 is TGTGCCAGCAGCTTTTCCGGCCTCAGGACAGACTACAATGAGCAGTTCTTC.